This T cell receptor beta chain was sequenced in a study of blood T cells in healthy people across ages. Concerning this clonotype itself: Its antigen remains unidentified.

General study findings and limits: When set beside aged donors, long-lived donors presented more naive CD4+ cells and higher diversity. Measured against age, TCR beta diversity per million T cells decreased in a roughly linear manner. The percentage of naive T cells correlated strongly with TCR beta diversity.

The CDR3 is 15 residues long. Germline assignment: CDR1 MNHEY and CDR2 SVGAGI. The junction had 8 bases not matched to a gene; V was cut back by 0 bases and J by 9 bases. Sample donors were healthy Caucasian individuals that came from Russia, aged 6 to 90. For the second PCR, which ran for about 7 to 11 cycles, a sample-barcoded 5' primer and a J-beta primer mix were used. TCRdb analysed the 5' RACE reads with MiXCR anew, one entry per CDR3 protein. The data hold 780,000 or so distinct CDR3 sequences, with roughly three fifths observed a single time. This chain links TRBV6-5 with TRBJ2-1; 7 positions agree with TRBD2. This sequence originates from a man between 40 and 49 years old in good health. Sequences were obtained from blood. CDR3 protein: CASSYSSGMGSEQFF. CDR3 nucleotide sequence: TGTGCCAGCAGTTACTCAAGCGGGATGGGGAGTGAGCAGTTCTTC.